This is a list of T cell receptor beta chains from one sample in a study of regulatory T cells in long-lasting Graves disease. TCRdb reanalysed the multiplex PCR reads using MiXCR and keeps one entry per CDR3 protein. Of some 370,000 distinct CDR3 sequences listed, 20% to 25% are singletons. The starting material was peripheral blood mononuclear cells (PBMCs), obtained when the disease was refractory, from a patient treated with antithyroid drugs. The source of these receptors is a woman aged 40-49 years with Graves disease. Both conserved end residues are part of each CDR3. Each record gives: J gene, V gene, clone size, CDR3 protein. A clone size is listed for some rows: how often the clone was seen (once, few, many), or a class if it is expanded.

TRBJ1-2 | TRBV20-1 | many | CSARDLTDSLYYGYTF
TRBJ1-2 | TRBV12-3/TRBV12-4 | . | CASSPGLGRNYGYTF
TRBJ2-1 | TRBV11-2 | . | CASSMGLVEQFF
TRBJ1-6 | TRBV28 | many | CATLTWTGINDSPLHF
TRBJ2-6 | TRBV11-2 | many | CASSLGTGAGANVLTF
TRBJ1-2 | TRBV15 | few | CATSRVRDSHGYTF
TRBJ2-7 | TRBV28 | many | CASSFAGTLRNEQYF
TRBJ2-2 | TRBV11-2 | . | CASSLTNASTGELFF
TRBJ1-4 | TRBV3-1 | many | CASSHTSGAEKLFF
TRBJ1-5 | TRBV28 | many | CASSLFYRGFHQPQHF
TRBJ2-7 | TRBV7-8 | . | CASSPYRGFSYEQYF
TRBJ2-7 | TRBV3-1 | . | CASSHPNLYEQYF
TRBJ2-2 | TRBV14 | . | CASSHPGDSKATGELFF
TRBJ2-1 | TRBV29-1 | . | CSASLGHNEQFF
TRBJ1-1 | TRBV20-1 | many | CSAREGTGGSSEAFF
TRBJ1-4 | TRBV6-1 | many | CASSHKGDEKLFF
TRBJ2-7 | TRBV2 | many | CASRPGLRNEQYF
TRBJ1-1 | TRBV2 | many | CASSLGHTEAFF
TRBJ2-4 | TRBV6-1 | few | CASSQMGGKNIQYF
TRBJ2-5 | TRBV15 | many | CATSSRGEETQYF
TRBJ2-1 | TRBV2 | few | CASSTGPAYEQFF
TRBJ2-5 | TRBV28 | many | CASSDRDRVIQETQYF
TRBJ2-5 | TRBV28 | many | CASRENRGNYRETQYF